Each of the 14 T cell receptor beta chains below was sequenced from the same sample in a study of T cell responses to AZD1222 COVID-19 vaccine. Using immunoSEQ multiplex PCR, the repertoire was profiled, and TCRdb retains in-frame clones only, with some absent. This table has some 130,000 clones, approximately 93% appearing once. The starting material was peripheral blood, obtained on day 0 of AZD1222 vaccination. The source of these receptors is an adult in good health.

Worth noting for this clone: The CDR3 carries no conserved terminal phenylalanine or tryptophan, so it likely arises from a read error. It is unclear where the CDR3 begins or ends on the DNA, so no DNA is shown, and the CDR3 is as TCRdb lists it. The chain is built from TRBV5-8 and TRBJ2-7; the DNA was not used to check the table's D call, TRBD2. The CDR3 numbers 11 amino acids, ends counted. CDR1 and CDR2 from the germline V gene are SGHTS and YDEGEE. The CDR3 is CASSLGLAGAY.

The DNA of the CDR3 is TGTGCCAGTAGTATGGTCCCAGAGGGACAGCCCCAGCATTTT. This sequence encodes CASSMVPEGQPQHF. The V call is TRBV19, the J call TRBJ1-5; D gene unclear. V lost 3 bases and J 7 bases, leaving 13 bases between the germline ends. The CDR3 contains 14 residues. CDR1 is LNHDA and CDR2 is SQIVND in the germline V gene (reference sequence).

The gene calls are TRBV24-1 and TRBJ2-1, with 8 bases matching TRBD2. The CDR3 has 17 amino acids. Germline CDR1 and CDR2: KGHDR and SFDVKD. V was clipped by 3 bases and J by 0 bases; unmatched bases: 6. CDR3 loop: CATSDHKRGSSYNEQFF. The CDR3 coding sequence is TGTGCCACCAGTGATCACAAGCGGGGGAGCTCCTACAATGAGCAGTTCTTC.

The V call is TRBV10-3, the J call TRBJ2-2, with a possible D match to TRBD1 (5 bases). The CDR3 runs to 18 residues. V lost 1 base to trimming and J lost 3 bases, with 18 bases between them. Germline CDR1 ENHRY, CDR2 SYGVKD. Written as DNA, the CDR3 is TGTGCCATCAGTGAGTTTGTCCTTCTCCCCAGGGACACCGGGGAGCTGTTTTTT. Its protein is CAISEFVLLPRDTGELFF.

V gene TRBV19 combines with J gene TRBJ2-7, with TRBD1 matching over 8 bases. The CDR3 is 13 amino acids. CDR1 and CDR2 from the germline V gene are LNHDA and SQIVND (reference sequence). Trimming cost V 9 bases and J 3 bases; bases outside gene matches: 7. The CDR3 spells CARCRGPNYEQYF. As DNA, the CDR3 is TGTGCCAGATGCAGGGGGCCGAACTACGAGCAGTACTTC.

The chain couples TRBV28 to TRBJ2-7; a possible D gene is TRBD1 (6 bases). CDR3 length equals 13 residues. Germline loops: CDR1 MDHEN, CDR2 SYDVKM. The ends were cut back, 5 bases at V and 0 bases at J, with 8 bases in the middle. CDR3 residues: CASSRQASYEQYF. The CDR3 DNA is TGTGCCAGCAGTCGACAGGCCTCCTACGAGCAGTACTTC.

This clone is a singleton in its sample. The chain links TRBV7-3 to TRBJ2-3, with D unresolved. The CDR3 covers 13 residues. Looked up from germline, CDR1 is SGHTA and CDR2 is FQGTGA. V lost 5 bases to trimming and J lost 5 bases, with 11 bases between them. CDR3 in DNA: TGTGCCAGCAGCCCTGAAGCACAAGATACGCAGTATTTT. Protein: CASSPEAQDTQYF.

This chain uses TRBV29-1 with TRBJ2-1; no definite D call. The germline V gene has CDR1 SQVTM and CDR2 ANQGSEA. The germline V and J ends were trimmed by 2 bases and 6 bases, with 8 bases remaining between them. CDR3 length: 12 amino acids. CDR3 sequence reads: CSVEYRVNEQFF. As DNA, the CDR3 is TGCAGCGTTGAATATCGGGTCAATGAGCAGTTCTTC.

This clone was observed a single time. This chain links TRBV4-1 with TRBJ2-7, with a weak D call TRBD2 (6 bases). Trimming left V 0 bases short and J 9 bases short, with 12 bases between. CDR1 is MGHRA, CDR2 YSYEKL, per germline. This CDR3 spans 13 amino acids. This chain's CDR3 is CASSQEGGLTQYF. The CDR3 coding sequence is TGCGCCAGCAGCCAAGAGGGGGGACTTACGCAGTACTTC.

The V and J genes are TRBV28 and TRBJ2-3; 7 bases align to TRBD1. Germline V CDR1 and CDR2: MDHEN, SYDVKM. V lost 5 bases to trimming and J lost 5 bases; unmatched junction nucleotides: 19. The CDR3 runs to 18 residues. This chain's CDR3 is CASSRRLGQRKRVDTQYF. The CDR3 DNA sequence: TGTGCCAGCAGTCGTCGACTGGGACAGAGAAAGAGGGTAGATACGCAGTATTTT.

The chain links TRBV2 to TRBJ1-1; D not resolved. CDR1 is SNHLY and CDR2 is FYNNEI in the germline V gene. The CDR3 consists of 13 residues. V was pared by 1 base and J by 5 bases, with 8 bases between. The CDR3 DNA reads TGTGCCAGCAGTGAAGGGGTTCGGACTGAAGCTTTCTTT. Translated: CASSEGVRTEAFF.

V gene TRBV4-1 combines with J gene TRBJ2-3; 8 bases line up with TRBD2. The CDR3 has 16 residues. Germline V lookup: CDR1 MGHRA, CDR2 YSYEKL. J gave up 6 bases and V 1 base, and 9 bases lay outside the gene matches. CDR3 protein: CASSQAGGKLGDTQYF. The CDR3 region has the DNA TGCGCCAGCAGCCAAGCGGGGGGGAAGTTAGGGGATACGCAGTATTTT.

The chain employs TRBV2 and TRBJ2-3; 9 bases line up with TRBD2. This CDR3 is 17 amino acids long. The V gene end was trimmed by 7 bases and the J gene end by 0 bases; junction bases not matched to a gene: 11. Germline V gene data show CDR1 as SNHLY and CDR2 as FYNNEI. The CDR3 loop reads CASKERGDRMSTDTQYF. DNA of the CDR3: TGTGCCAGCAAAGAGCGGGGGGACCGTATGAGCACAGATACGCAGTATTTT.

In its sample, this clone was seen once. The rearrangement links TRBV7-2 to TRBJ1-5; possible D gene TRBD1, 6 bases. This CDR3 region has 15 residues. The germline V gene has CDR1 SGHTA and CDR2 FQGNSA. V was pared by 1 base and J by 2 bases, with 9 bases between. The CDR3 DNA reads TGTGCCAGCAGCTTAGTGGCAGGGGGCAATCAGCCCCAGCATTTT. Translation gives CASSLVAGGNQPQHF. Full variable domain (missing parts from reference TRBV7-2 and TRBJ1-5): GAGVSQSPSNKVTEKGKDVELRCDPISGHTALYWYRQSLGQGLEFLIYFQGNSAPDKSGLPSDRFSAERTGGSVSTLTIQRTQQEDSAVYLCASSLVAGGNQPQHFGDGTRLSIL.